This TCR beta chain comes out of a study of identical twins. General study results and limits: Reduced insertions were recorded for abundant cord blood beta clonotypes, with no such pattern in memory repertoires.

This clonotype came up a few times. Its antigen is unknown. The CDR3 consists of 13 residues. V shed 2 bases and J shed 4 bases, with 9 bases lying between them. The V gene's germline CDR1 is DFQATT and CDR2 SNEGSKA (reference sequence). TCRdb itself ran the 5' RACE reads through MiXCR, one entry per CDR3 protein. The sample lists about 470,000 distinct CDR3 sequences; approximately 24% were seen once. This sample also belongs to another study, concerning T cells expressing NK-cell markers. That study reports: Repertoire data for TCR beta were derived from sorted T cells (CD3+CD56+NKG2C+, CD3+CD56+NKG2C- and CD3+CD56-NKG2C+). Within the sequenced cohort of eight donors, seven exhibited HCMV seropositivity and one was seronegative. It is unclear if expanded NKG2C-expressing clones target HCMV antigens.

The sequencing input was CD4+ T cells sorted from blood. The chain couples TRBV20-1 to TRBJ1-5; maybe TRBD1 (6 bases). The receptor was isolated from a woman aged 18-35 years in good health. The CDR3 is CSARRDTNQPQHF. The CDR3, as DNA: TGCAGTGCTAGAAGGGACACAAATCAGCCCCAGCATTTT.